Below, 8 T cell receptor beta chains from the same sample are listed, as sequenced in a study of T cell responses to AZD1222 COVID-19 vaccine. Generated by immunoSEQ multiplex PCR, the TCRdb table keeps only in-frame clones and is missing some. The repertoire holds 55,000 to 70,000 clones, with about three quarters as singletons. Here the sequenced sample was peripheral blood, taken on day 0 of AZD1222 vaccination. The receptors derive from an adult in good health.

The chain carries TRBV19 and TRBJ2-3; 13 bases are shared with TRBD2. V trimming: 9 bases; J trimming: 2 bases; junction bases outside the gene matches: 20. Germline V gene lookup returns CDR1 LNHDA and CDR2 SQIVND (reference sequence). The length of the CDR3 is 20 residues. In DNA form, the CDR3 reads TGTGCCAGCCTAAAAACCCCGACTAGCGGGGGGATCACGACCACAGATACGCAGTATTTT. Translation: CASLKTPTSGGITTTDTQYF.

The CDR3 is CASSEAPNTEAFF. CDR3 DNA: TGTGCCAGCAGTGAAGCCCCCAACACTGAAGCTTTCTTT. V usage is TRBV6-1 and J usage is TRBJ1-1, with no clear D. Germline V lookup: CDR1 MNHNS, CDR2 SASEGT. The length of the CDR3 is 13 residues. Trimming pared 0 bases from V and 2 bases from J, leaving 4 bases between.

The rearrangement links TRBV7-2 to TRBJ1-6; D gene unclear. The CDR3 is made up of 15 amino acids. The germline gives CDR1 SGHTA, CDR2 FQGNSA. V shed 2 bases and J shed 5 bases, with 10 bases lying between them. The CDR3 reads CASSLSAGNNSPLHF. In DNA form, the CDR3 reads TGTGCCAGCAGCTTAAGTGCGGGGAATAATTCACCCCTCCACTTT.

The chain has TRBV29-1 and TRBJ2-7; either TRBD1 or TRBD2 may supply D (6 bases each). CDR1 is SQVTM and CDR2 is ANQGSEA in the germline V gene. V was cut by 7 bases and J by 3 bases, with 16 bases left in between. This CDR3 is built from 13 residues. The CDR3 region is CSAIIGGRYEQYF. The CDR3 nucleotides are TGCAGCGCTATAATAGGGGGGCGCTACGAGCAGTACTTC.

The gene calls are TRBV11-2 and TRBJ1-1; D ambiguous. The CDR3 runs 12 residues. With 5 bases removed from V and 7 bases from J, the gap between germline ends came to 11 bases. CDR1 is SGHAT, CDR2 FQNNGV, per germline. The CDR3 DNA reads TGTGCCAGCAGCCCTACTCTAAGTGAAGCTTTCTTT. Amino acids: CASSPTLSEAFF.

V usage is TRBV10-3 and J usage is TRBJ2-5, with 13 bases fitting TRBD2. J lost 4 bases, V lost 4 bases, and 12 bases had no gene match. The CDR3 contains 18 residues. The V gene's germline CDR1 is ENHRY and CDR2 SYGVKD. CDR3 loop: CAISGETSGGPLVETQYF. CDR3 bases: TGTGCCATCAGTGGCGAGACTAGCGGGGGGCCACTGGTAGAGACCCAGTACTTC.

The chain joins TRBV30 to TRBJ1-5, with D hard to call. The CDR3 covers 14 residues. The V gene's germline CDR1 is GTSNPN and CDR2 SVGIG (reference sequence). V lost 5 bases and J 1 base, leaving 12 bases between the germline ends. The CDR3 protein is CAWASPRSNQPQHF. The CDR3 nucleotides read TGTGCCTGGGCAAGCCCCAGGAGCAATCAGCCCCAGCATTTT.

The rearrangement links TRBV9 to TRBJ2-3, with D uncertain. Per germline, CDR1 SGDLS and CDR2 YYNGEE. The CDR3 has 15 residues. Trimming shortened V by 0 bases and J by 1 base, and 9 bases separated the two germline ends. The CDR3 here is CASSVAGYGTDTQYF. CDR3 in DNA: TGTGCCAGCAGCGTAGCTGGGTACGGCACAGATACGCAGTATTTT.